These T cell receptor beta chains were read from a single sample in a study of shared clonotypes between healthy human individuals. The data were produced by immunoSEQ multiplex PCR, yet TCRdb's version contains in-frame clones alone and is incomplete. Of about 590,000 clones in the sample, over 95% were seen once. Material for sequencing was naive CD8+ T cells sorted from blood. These receptors came from a woman aged 30 to 39 in good health. CDR3s include the opening cysteine and the closing phenylalanine or tryptophan. D genes are given only for firm matches.

v_gene: TRBV27
j_gene: TRBJ2-5
d_gene: TRBD2
CDR3aa: CASSPIPGLASGETQYF

v_gene: TRBV30
j_gene: TRBJ2-2
d_gene: .
CDR3aa: CAWMEGATNTGELFF

v_gene: TRBV27
j_gene: TRBJ2-7
d_gene: .
CDR3aa: CASSFGSAYEQYF

v_gene: TRBV11-2
j_gene: TRBJ2-5
d_gene: .
CDR3aa: CASSFGGGTETQYF

v_gene: TRBV28
j_gene: TRBJ2-6
d_gene: TRBD1
CDR3aa: CASKPSGGISGANVLTF

v_gene: TRBV6-5
j_gene: TRBJ1-3
d_gene: .
CDR3aa: CASSYSRGSGNTIYF

v_gene: TRBV13
j_gene: TRBJ2-2
d_gene: .
CDR3aa: CASSLGPGAGTGELFF

v_gene: TRBV29-1
j_gene: TRBJ2-5
d_gene: TRBD2
CDR3aa: CSVEVSGSEETQYF

v_gene: TRBV5-8
j_gene: TRBJ2-7
d_gene: .
CDR3aa: CASGSYEQYF

v_gene: TRBV27
j_gene: TRBJ2-7
d_gene: .
CDR3aa: CASRGRWSYEQYF

v_gene: TRBV11-2
j_gene: TRBJ2-7
d_gene: TRBD2
CDR3aa: CASSTHLEASGSGYEQYF

v_gene: TRBV6-1
j_gene: TRBJ1-1
d_gene: TRBD1
CDR3aa: CASSGTGVRNTEAFF

v_gene: TRBV28
j_gene: TRBJ2-1
d_gene: .
CDR3aa: CASRESSYNEQFF

v_gene: TRBV5-4
j_gene: TRBJ2-2
d_gene: .
CDR3aa: CASSFFPGELFF

v_gene: TRBV19
j_gene: TRBJ1-1
d_gene: .
CDR3aa: CASSISPHKNTEAFF

v_gene: TRBV19
j_gene: TRBJ1-4
d_gene: TRBD1
CDR3aa: CASSKTGLGEKLFF

v_gene: TRBV27
j_gene: TRBJ1-5
d_gene: .
CDR3aa: CASSLQGSNQPQHF

v_gene: TRBV27
j_gene: TRBJ2-1
d_gene: TRBD2
CDR3aa: CASSLFSGSVYNEQFF

v_gene: TRBV28
j_gene: TRBJ2-1
d_gene: .
CDR3aa: CASSSPVGLGDNEQFF

v_gene: TRBV7-9
j_gene: TRBJ1-4
d_gene: .
CDR3aa: CASSARHREINEKLFF

v_gene: TRBV19
j_gene: TRBJ2-1
d_gene: .
CDR3aa: CASSLLGLSYNEQFF

v_gene: TRBV14
j_gene: TRBJ2-7
d_gene: TRBD1
CDR3aa: CASSQDRSQGVFYEQYF

v_gene: TRBV2
j_gene: TRBJ1-1
d_gene: TRBD1
CDR3aa: CATTGGTEAFF

v_gene: TRBV5-1
j_gene: TRBJ1-2
d_gene: .
CDR3aa: CASSLDVRIDGYTF

v_gene: TRBV29-1
j_gene: TRBJ1-2
d_gene: TRBD1
CDR3aa: CSVGDLIGTGRGIFYGYTF

v_gene: TRBV4-2
j_gene: TRBJ2-2
d_gene: .
CDR3aa: CASSQDSTYGELFF

v_gene: TRBV6-1
j_gene: TRBJ2-7
d_gene: .
CDR3aa: CASSFTYEQYF

v_gene: TRBV6-1
j_gene: TRBJ2-7
d_gene: .
CDR3aa: CASSERTAKGHYEQYF

v_gene: TRBV28
j_gene: .
d_gene: .
CDR3aa: CASSTIRTGVPYEQYF

v_gene: TRBV7-9
j_gene: TRBJ2-1
d_gene: .
CDR3aa: CASSTSRIDEQFF

v_gene: TRBV19
j_gene: TRBJ2-2
d_gene: TRBD2
CDR3aa: CASSIGTSGGELFF

v_gene: TRBV9
j_gene: TRBJ1-1
d_gene: .
CDR3aa: CASSVEGMGADTEAFF

v_gene: TRBV11-2
j_gene: TRBJ1-1
d_gene: TRBD1
CDR3aa: CASSLGRTGTEAFF

v_gene: TRBV7-9
j_gene: TRBJ1-2
d_gene: .
CDR3aa: CASSLKGRVDGYTF

v_gene: TRBV11-2
j_gene: TRBJ2-7
d_gene: TRBD2
CDR3aa: CASSPPLAGGPYEQYF

v_gene: TRBV7-8
j_gene: TRBJ2-2
d_gene: .
CDR3aa: CASSFGTGELFF

v_gene: TRBV7-6
j_gene: TRBJ2-3
d_gene: .
CDR3aa: CASSLYGAGDTQYF

v_gene: TRBV10-3
j_gene: TRBJ2-7
d_gene: .
CDR3aa: CAISAPGQGTYEQYF

v_gene: TRBV27
j_gene: TRBJ2-1
d_gene: TRBD2
CDR3aa: CASSEGTSGRWVEQFF

v_gene: TRBV7-9
j_gene: TRBJ1-1
d_gene: .
CDR3aa: CASSLVANTEAFF

v_gene: TRBV6-5
j_gene: TRBJ2-7
d_gene: .
CDR3aa: CASSSNYEQYF

v_gene: TRBV19
j_gene: TRBJ2-1
d_gene: TRBD2
CDR3aa: CASRGGLGYNEQFF